One and the same sample provided the 20 T cell receptor beta chains below, sequenced in a study of T-cell memory formation after mild COVID-19. TCRdb re-analysed the 5' RACE reads in MiXCR, keeping a single row per CDR3 protein. The sample consists of 470,000 or so distinct CDR3 sequences, about a sixth of them appearing once. Sequenced: PBMCs or a T cell subset sorted from them (not recorded which). The receptors originated from a man between 18 and 35 years old who had mild COVID-19 (a few samples of this study predate the infection). Cell type and time point are not known.

V is TRBV7-9 and J is TRBJ2-1, with 7 bases matching TRBD1. Trimming took 4 bases from V and 12 from J; bases not matched to a gene: 6. The CDR3 consists of 12 residues. Germline V gene sequence: CDR1 SEHNR, CDR2 FQNEAQ (reference sequence). CDR3 residues: CASSSARQGQFF. In DNA, the CDR3 is TGTGCCAGCAGCTCCGCCCGACAGGGGCAGTTCTTC.

This clonotype has only a few counts. V and J are TRBV7-2 and TRBJ1-2, with D possibly matching TRBD1 (6 bases). The germline V and J ends were trimmed by 3 bases and 5 bases, with 13 bases remaining between them. Germline V lookup: CDR1 SGHTA, CDR2 FQGNSA. The CDR3 is made up of 14 amino acids. This CDR3 is CASSFSRGGYGYTF. For the CDR3, the DNA is TGTGCCAGCAGCTTTTCCAGGGGCGGATATGGCTACACCTTC.

On this clonotype itself: The junction departs from germline at one end; a sequencing error may be responsible. The chain has TRBV3-1 and TRBJ2-4; D may be TRBD1 (7 bases). CDR3 length equals 12 residues. From germline, CDR1 is LGHDT and CDR2 YNNKEL (reference sequence). The CDR3: CASSQSGGRPLF. In DNA, the CDR3 is TGTGCCAGCAGCCAATCAGGGGGGCGGCCTTTGTTC.

This clonotype was seen only a few times. The chain employs TRBV18 and TRBJ1-6; D not resolved. V was trimmed by 5 bases and J by 7 bases, leaving 9 bases between them. This CDR3 is 13 amino acids long. Germline V lookup: CDR1 KGHSH, CDR2 LQKENI. CDR3: CASSGQENSPLHF. The CDR3 coding sequence is TGTGCCAGCTCAGGGCAGGAGAATTCACCCCTCCACTTT.

This clonotype was seen a handful of times. This chain connects TRBV7-2 to TRBJ1-5; weak D call: TRBD1 (5 bases). Germline values: CDR1 SGHTA, CDR2 FQGNSA. This CDR3 has 13 amino acids. V was trimmed by 4 bases and J by 8 bases, leaving 12 bases between them. CDR3 sequence (DNA): TGTGCCAGCAGCTCCGGGGCCTGGGAGCCCCAGCATTTT. It is translated as CASSSGAWEPQHF.

The table lists this clonotype with a few counts. The genes are TRBV7-2 and TRBJ1-6; possible D gene TRBD1, 5 bases. This CDR3 has 14 amino acids. V lost 1 base to trimming and J lost 11 bases, with 12 bases between them. Germline V gives CDR1 SGHTA, CDR2 FQGNSA. The CDR3: CASSLVGGDAPLHF. CDR3 sequence (DNA): TGTGCCAGCAGCTTAGTAGGAGGGGATGCACCCCTCCACTTT.

The rearrangement joins TRBV6-1 to TRBJ2-3; tentatively, D is TRBD1 (6 bases). Between the trimmed V and J ends, which lost 5 bases and 4 bases, there was a span of 13 bases. The germline V gene encodes CDR1 MNHNS and CDR2 SASEGT. The CDR3 runs 14 residues. The CDR3 loop reads CASSSGQRPDTQYF. Here the CDR3 DNA reads TGTGCCAGCAGTTCAGGACAGCGGCCAGATACGCAGTATTTT.

CDR3 nucleotides: TGCGCCAGCAGTCCCCGGGGGGGCCGCTATGGCTACACCTTC. It is translated as CASSPRGGRYGYTF. The chain carries TRBV10-2 and TRBJ1-2; tentatively, D is TRBD1 (6 bases). The V gene's germline CDR1 is WSHSY and CDR2 SAAADI. V lost 5 bases and J 4 bases, leaving 14 bases between the germline ends. The CDR3 totals 14 residues.

This clonotype showed up many times. The chain uses TRBV7-7 and TRBJ2-1, with TRBD2 identical over 13 bases. V shed 5 bases, J shed 7 bases, and the junction held 8 bases outside the gene matches. Germline values: CDR1 SSHAT, CDR2 FNYEAQ (reference sequence). The CDR3 has 16 residues. CDR3 sequence (DNA): TGTGCCAGCAGCGCGGTACTAGCGGGGGGGCCGAATGAGCAGTTCTTC. Translated, it gives CASSAVLAGGPNEQFF.

This clonotype occurred a few times. V and J are TRBV7-6 and TRBJ2-7, with 10 bases lining up with TRBD1. With V trimmed by 5 bases and J by 6 bases, 13 bases remained unmatched. The CDR3 totals 16 residues. CDR1 and CDR2 (germline): SGHVS, FNYEAQ. CDR3: CASSLDYGTGASEQYF. CDR3 DNA sequence: TGTGCCAGCAGCCTAGATTACGGGACAGGGGCGAGCGAGCAGTACTTC. The variable domain in full, with the rest retrieved from reference TRBV7-6 and TRBJ2-7, is GAGVSQSPRYKVTKRGQDVALRCDPISGHVSLYWYRQALGQGPEFLTYFNYEAQQDKSGLPNDRFSAERPEGSISTLTIQRTEQRDSAMYRCASSLDYGTGASEQYFGPGTRLTVT.

The rearrangement uses TRBV4-1 and TRBJ2-5, with 10 bases fitting TRBD2. V dropped 0 bases and J dropped 2; count of bases not matched to a gene: 9. The germline V gene encodes CDR1 MGHRA and CDR2 YSYEKL. The CDR3 runs to 18 residues. The CDR3 DNA reads TGCGCCAGCAGCCAAGACTCTTTAGCGGGGGGAAGGCAAGAGACCCAGTACTTC. Its translation: CASSQDSLAGGRQETQYF.

This chain uses TRBV5-6 with TRBJ2-3; 8 bases align to TRBD2. CDR3 length equals 16 residues. Unmatched junction bases numbered 7, after V lost 4 bases and J lost 0 bases. The germline V gene has CDR1 SGHDT and CDR2 YYEEEE. The CDR3 protein is CASSHFRGGSTDTQYF. As DNA, the CDR3 is TGTGCCAGCAGCCACTTTCGCGGGGGGAGCACAGATACGCAGTATTTT. The full variable domain, rest sourced from reference TRBV5-6 and TRBJ2-3, is DAGVTQSPTHLIKTRGQQVTLRCSPKSGHDTVSWYQQALGQGPQFIFQYYEEEERQRGNFPDRFSGHQFPNYSSELNVNALLLGDSALYLCASSHFRGGSTDTQYFGPGTRLTVL.

Here the CDR3 DNA reads TGTGCCAGCAGTTTGTTAATCAGGACAGTCAAAGAGACCCAGTACTTC. It translates to CASSLLIRTVKETQYF. This chain joins TRBV12-3 or TRBV12-4 and TRBJ2-5, with D perhaps TRBD1 (6 bases). V was clipped by 3 bases and J by 3 bases, with 17 bases between them. This CDR3 is 16 amino acids long.

There are many counts of this clonotype. The rearrangement joins TRBV7-2 to TRBJ2-2; D is perhaps TRBD1 (6 bases). V was pared by 1 base and J by 7 bases, with 19 bases between. The CDR3 loop spans 17 amino acids. The germline V gene encodes CDR1 SGHTA and CDR2 FQGNSA. CDR3 in DNA: TGTGCCAGCAGCTTAGAGGTTGCAGGGGTCGGCAGCGGGGAGCTGTTTTTT. Protein product: CASSLEVAGVGSGELFF.

J is TRBJ2-5 and V is TRBV6-5, with 7 bases matching TRBD1. Germline V gene lookup returns CDR1 MNHEY and CDR2 SVGAGI. J gave up 1 base and V 2 bases, and 4 bases lay outside the gene matches. The CDR3 consists of 15 residues. For the CDR3, the DNA is TGTGCCAGCAGTTACGACAGGGCCGGCCAAGAGACCCAGTACTTC. As protein: CASSYDRAGQETQYF.

This clonotype has a count of ten or more. The chain joins TRBV7-2 to TRBJ2-1; 11 bases are shared with TRBD2. CDR1 is SGHTA and CDR2 is FQGNSA in the germline V gene. J gave up 9 bases and V 3 bases, and 7 bases lay outside the gene matches. The CDR3 extends over 15 amino acids. For the CDR3, the DNA is TGTGCCAGCAGCTTGAGGGCCGGACTAGCGGGTGAGCAGTTCTTC. Encoded protein: CASSLRAGLAGEQFF.

The chain combines TRBV6-1 with TRBJ2-3, with D possibly TRBD1 on 6 matching bases. The CDR3 extends over 15 amino acids. Germline V gives CDR1 MNHNS, CDR2 SASEGT. Trimming stripped 4 bases from V and 2 bases from J, with 13 bases between. CDR3 sequence: CASSGGQTTTDTQYF. The CDR3 DNA sequence: TGTGCCAGCAGTGGGGGGCAGACTACCACAGATACGCAGTATTTT.

This clonotype came up many times. This chain links TRBV7-2 with TRBJ1-5, with D unresolved. The CDR3 consists of 13 residues. Germline values: CDR1 SGHTA, CDR2 FQGNSA. The V gene lost 5 bases and the J gene lost 5 bases, with 10 bases spanning the gap. The DNA for the CDR3 is TGTGCCAGCAGCACCCGGGATTATCAGCCCCAGCATTTT. Translated: CASSTRDYQPQHF.

This clonotype was seen only a few times. This chain uses TRBV20-1 with TRBJ2-3; possible D gene TRBD1, 6 bases. CDR1 and CDR2 from the germline V gene are DFQATT and SNEGSKA (reference sequence). This CDR3 contains 12 residues. V lost 0 bases and J 5 bases, leaving 6 bases between the germline ends. CDR3 protein: CSAREGGDTQYF. The CDR3 coding sequence is TGCAGTGCTAGAGAAGGGGGAGATACGCAGTATTTT.

The chain links TRBV20-1 to TRBJ2-6; TRBD1 matches at 8 bases. After removal of 0 bases from V and 4 bases from J, the junction contained 14 bases not matched to a gene. The CDR3 has 19 amino acids. From germline, CDR1 is DFQATT and CDR2 SNEGSKA (reference sequence). Here the CDR3 DNA reads TGCAGTGCTAGAGATAGAGTTCGGCAGGGGGCGCAAGGGGCCAACGTCCTGACTTTC. It yields the protein CSARDRVRQGAQGANVLTF.